Detailed here is one T cell receptor beta chain. This CDR3 is 15 amino acids long. Germline V gene lookup returns CDR1 WSHSY and CDR2 SAAADI. The V end lost 0 bases, the J end lost 3 bases, and 11 bases lay between the germline ends. These data originate in a study of blood T cell repertoires in COVID-19. In the study overall: Spain, Italy and the United States supplied samples that represented acute and convalescent COVID-19.

Data came from immunoSEQ multiplex PCR; TCRdb stores just in-frame clones and leaves some out. The sample lists about 68,000 clones, approximately 85% occurring once. The V call is TRBV10-2, the J call TRBJ1-2; TRBD1 might be the D (5 bases). This receptor was identified in a man aged 50 to 60 with acute or convalescent COVID-19. The sequencing sample was made of peripheral blood. This CDR3 is CASSESNRGYYGYTF. CDR3 bases: TGCGCCAGCAGTGAGTCGAATAGGGGCTACTATGGCTACACCTTC.